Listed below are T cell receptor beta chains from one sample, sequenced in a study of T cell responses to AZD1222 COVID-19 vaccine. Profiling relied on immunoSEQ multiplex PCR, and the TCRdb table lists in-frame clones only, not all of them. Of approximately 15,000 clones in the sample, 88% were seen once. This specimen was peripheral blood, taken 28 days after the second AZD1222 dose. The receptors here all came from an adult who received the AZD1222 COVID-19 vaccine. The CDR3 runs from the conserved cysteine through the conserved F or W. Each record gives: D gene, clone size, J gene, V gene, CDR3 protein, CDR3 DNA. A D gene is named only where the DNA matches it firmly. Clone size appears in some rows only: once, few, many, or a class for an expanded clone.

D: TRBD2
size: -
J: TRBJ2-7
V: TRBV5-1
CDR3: CASSLVWQLAGGGNEQYF
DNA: TGCGCCAGCAGCTTGGTATGGCAACTAGCGGGAGGAGGTAACGAGCAGTACTTC

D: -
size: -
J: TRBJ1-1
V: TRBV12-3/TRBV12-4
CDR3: CASSLRRDTEAFF
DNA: TGTGCCAGCAGTCTTAGGAGGGACACTGAAGCTTTCTTT

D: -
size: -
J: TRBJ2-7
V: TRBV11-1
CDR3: CASSSGPSRYEQYF
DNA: TGTGCCAGCAGCTCCGGACCCTCACGGTACGAGCAGTACTTC

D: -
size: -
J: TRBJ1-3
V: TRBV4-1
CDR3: CASSQETGTPGNTIYF
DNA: TGCGCCAGCAGCCAAGAAACAGGGACTCCTGGAAACACCATATATTTT

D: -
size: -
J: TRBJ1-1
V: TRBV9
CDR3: CASSETGYTEAFF
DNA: TGTGCCAGCAGCGAGACAGGTTACACTGAAGCTTTCTTT

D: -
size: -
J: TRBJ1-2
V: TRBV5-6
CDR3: CASSLGSSYGYTF
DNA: TGTGCCAGCAGCTTGGGCAGCAGCTATGGCTACACCTTC

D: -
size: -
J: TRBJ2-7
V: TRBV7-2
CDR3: CASSRDPAYEQYF
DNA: TGTGCCAGCAGCAGGGACCCAGCCTACGAGCAGTACTTC

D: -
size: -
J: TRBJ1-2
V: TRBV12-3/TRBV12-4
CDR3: CASSRKRGYTF
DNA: TGTGCCAGCAGCCGAAAACGGGGCTACACCTTC

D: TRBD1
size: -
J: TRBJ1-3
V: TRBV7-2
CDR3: CASSFGQAGNTIYF
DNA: TGTGCCAGCAGCTTTGGACAGGCTGGAAACACCATATATTTT

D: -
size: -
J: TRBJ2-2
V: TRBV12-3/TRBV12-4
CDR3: CASSWGNTGELFF
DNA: TGTGCCAGCAGTTGGGGAAACACCGGGGAGCTGTTTTTT

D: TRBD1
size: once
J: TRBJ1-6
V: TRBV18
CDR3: CASSLSGQGNSPLHF
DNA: TGTGCCAGCTCACTCTCGGGACAGGGGAATTCACCCCTCCACTTT

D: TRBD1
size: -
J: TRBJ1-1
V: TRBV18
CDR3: CASSPNPDRIAEAFF
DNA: TGTGCCAGCTCCCCAAATCCGGACAGGATCGCTGAAGCTTTCTTT

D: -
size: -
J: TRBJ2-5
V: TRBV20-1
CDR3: CSASDPGGGEWSVETQYF
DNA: TGCAGTGCTAGTGACCCAGGGGGAGGGGAGTGGAGTGTGGAGACCCAGTACTTC

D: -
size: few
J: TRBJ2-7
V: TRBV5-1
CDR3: CASTPDSSSYEQYF
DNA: TGCGCCAGCACGCCGGACTCCTCCTCCTACGAGCAGTACTTC

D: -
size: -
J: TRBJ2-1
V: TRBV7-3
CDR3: CASSSTSSYNEQFF
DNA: TGTGCCAGCAGCTCTACCAGCTCCTACAATGAGCAGTTCTTC

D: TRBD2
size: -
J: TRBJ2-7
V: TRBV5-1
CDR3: CASSLKMTSGLSSYEQYF
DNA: TGCGCCAGCAGCTTGAAAATGACTAGCGGGCTTTCCTCCTACGAGCAGTACTTC

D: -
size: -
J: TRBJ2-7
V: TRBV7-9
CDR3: CASSPPGLPSYEQYF
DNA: TGTGCCAGCAGCCCCCCGGGACTCCCCTCCTACGAGCAGTACTTC

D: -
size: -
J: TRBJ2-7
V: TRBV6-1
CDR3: CASSEGQGQNYEQYF
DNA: TGTGCCAGCAGTGAAGGGCAGGGGCAAAACTACGAGCAGTACTTC

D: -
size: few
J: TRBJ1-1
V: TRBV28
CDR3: CASSFIGNTEAFF
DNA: TGTGCCAGCAGTTTTATAGGGAACACTGAAGCTTTCTTT

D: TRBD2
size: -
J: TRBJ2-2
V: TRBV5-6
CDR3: CASSLGATSSTGELFF
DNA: TGTGCCAGCAGCTTGGGGGCGACTAGCTCCACCGGGGAGCTGTTTTTT

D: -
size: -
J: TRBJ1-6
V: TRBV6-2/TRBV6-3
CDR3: CASSYTRISYNSPLHF
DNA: TGTGCCAGCAGTTACACCCGGATCTCCTATAATTCACCCCTCCACTTT

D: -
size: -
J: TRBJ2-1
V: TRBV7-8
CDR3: CASSLAVAGINNEQFF
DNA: TGTGCCAGCAGCTTAGCGGTTGCAGGTATTAACAATGAGCAGTTCTTC

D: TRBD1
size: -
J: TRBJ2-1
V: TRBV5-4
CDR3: CASSSGTGGYNEQFF
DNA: TGTGCCAGCAGCTCCGGGACAGGGGGCTACAATGAGCAGTTCTTC

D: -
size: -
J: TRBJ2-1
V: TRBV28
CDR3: CASSPRSWGNEQFF
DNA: TGTGCCAGCAGTCCCCGGTCTTGGGGAAATGAGCAGTTCTTC

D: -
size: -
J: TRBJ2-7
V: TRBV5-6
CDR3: CASSLLGDIYEQYF
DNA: TGTGCCAGCAGCTTGTTAGGGGACATTTACGAGCAGTACTTC

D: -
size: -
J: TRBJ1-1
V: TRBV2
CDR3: CASSDRGLGAFF
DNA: TGTGCCAGCAGTGACAGGGGCCTAGGAGCTTTCTTT

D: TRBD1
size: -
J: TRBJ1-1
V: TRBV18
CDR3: CASSPTGVYTEAFF
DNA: TGTGCCAGCTCGCCCACAGGGGTTTACACTGAAGCTTTCTTT

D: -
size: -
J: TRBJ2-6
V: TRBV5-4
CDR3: CASSFGGSGSGANVLTF
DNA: TGTGCCAGCAGTTTTGGGGGCTCCGGCTCTGGGGCCAACGTCCTGACTTTC

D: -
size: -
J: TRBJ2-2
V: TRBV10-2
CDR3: CATHGAASRGGELFF
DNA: TGCGCCACCCATGGCGCGGCCTCCCGCGGCGGGGAGCTGTTTTTT

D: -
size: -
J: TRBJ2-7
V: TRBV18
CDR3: CASSPRLPEQYF
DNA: TGTGCCAGCTCACCCCGGCTGCCCGAGCAGTACTTC

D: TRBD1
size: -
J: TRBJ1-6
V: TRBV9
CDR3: CASSPPPEGTGLRNSPLHF
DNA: TGTGCCAGCAGCCCCCCCCCGGAGGGGACAGGGTTGCGGAATTCACCCCTCCACTTT

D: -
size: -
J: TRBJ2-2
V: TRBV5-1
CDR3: CASSEARTTGELFF
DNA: TGCGCCAGCAGCGAGGCCCGAACTACCGGGGAGCTGTTTTTT

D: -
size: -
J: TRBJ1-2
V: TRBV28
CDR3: CASRLRNYGYTF
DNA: TGTGCCAGCAGGCTGAGGAACTATGGCTACACCTTC

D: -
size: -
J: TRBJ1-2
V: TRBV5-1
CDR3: CASSSGGGADYGYTF
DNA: TGCGCCAGCAGCTCCGGGGGAGGGGCCGACTATGGCTACACCTTC

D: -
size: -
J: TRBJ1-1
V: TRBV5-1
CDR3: CASSLGGEEAFF
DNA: TGCGCCAGCAGCTTGGGAGGCGAGGAAGCTTTCTTT

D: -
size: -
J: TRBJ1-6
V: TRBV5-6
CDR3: CASSLRGVSSPLHF
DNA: TGTGCCAGCAGCCTTCGGGGGGTTAGTTCACCCCTCCACTTT

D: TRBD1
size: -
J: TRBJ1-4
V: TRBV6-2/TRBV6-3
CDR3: CASSRDRGSEEKLFF
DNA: TGTGCCAGCAGTCGCGACAGGGGGTCTGAGGAAAAACTGTTTTTT

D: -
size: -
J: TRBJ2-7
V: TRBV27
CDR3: CASSGLGTAQYEQYF
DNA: TGTGCCAGCAGTGGGTTAGGAACCGCTCAGTACGAGCAGTACTTC

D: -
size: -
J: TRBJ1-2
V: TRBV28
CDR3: CASSSDSLTRGYTF
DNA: TGTGCCAGCAGTTCGGACAGCCTGACCCGGGGCTACACCTTC

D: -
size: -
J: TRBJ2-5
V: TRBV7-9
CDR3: CASSRGEKTQYF
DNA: TGTGCCAGCAGCCGGGGCGAGAAGACCCAGTACTTC

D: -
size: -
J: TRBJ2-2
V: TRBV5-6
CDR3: CASRPSSVIGELFF
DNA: TGTGCCAGCAGGCCTAGCTCAGTAATAGGGGAGCTGTTTTTT

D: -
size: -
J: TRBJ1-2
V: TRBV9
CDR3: CASSVAGGGYGYTF
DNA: TGTGCCAGCAGCGTAGCGGGGGGCGGGTATGGCTACACCTTC

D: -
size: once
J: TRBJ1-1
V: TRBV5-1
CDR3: CASSLEGRASTEAFF
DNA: TGCGCCAGCAGCTTGGAAGGGCGGGCCTCTACTGAAGCTTTCTTT

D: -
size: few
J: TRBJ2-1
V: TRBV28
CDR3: CASSPDWVLNNEQFF
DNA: TGTGCCAGCAGTCCGGACTGGGTATTAAACAATGAGCAGTTCTTC

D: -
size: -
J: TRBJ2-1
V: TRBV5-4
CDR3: CASSSGPSNEQFF
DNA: TGTGCCAGCTCGAGCGGGCCCTCCAATGAGCAGTTCTTC

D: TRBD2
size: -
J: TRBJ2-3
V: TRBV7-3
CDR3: CASSLLGTSGEFWYF
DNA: TGTGCCAGCAGCTTACTCGGGACTAGCGGGGAGTTTTGGTATTTT

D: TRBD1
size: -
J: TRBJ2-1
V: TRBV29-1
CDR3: CSVDPDRGPNEQFF
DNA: TGCAGCGTTGACCCGGACAGGGGGCCTAATGAGCAGTTCTTC

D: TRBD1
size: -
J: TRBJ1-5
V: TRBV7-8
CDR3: CASSPGTVKVDQPQHF
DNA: TGTGCCAGCAGCCCAGGGACAGTCAAGGTCGATCAGCCCCAGCATTTT

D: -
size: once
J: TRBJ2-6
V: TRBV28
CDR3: CASSLGGASGANVLTF
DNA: TGTGCCAGCAGTTTAGGGGGGGCCTCTGGGGCCAACGTCCTGACTTTC

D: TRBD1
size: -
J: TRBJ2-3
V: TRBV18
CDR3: CASSTRQGSTDTQYF
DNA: TGTGCCAGCTCAACCCGACAGGGCAGCACAGATACGCAGTATTTT

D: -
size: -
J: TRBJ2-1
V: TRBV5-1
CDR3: CASSARDSYEQFF
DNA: TGCGCCAGCAGCGCCCGGGACTCATATGAGCAGTTCTTC

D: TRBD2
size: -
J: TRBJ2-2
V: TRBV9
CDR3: CASSGRTSGNPKTGELFF
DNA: TGTGCCAGCAGCGGGCGGACTAGCGGTAATCCAAAAACCGGGGAGCTGTTTTTT

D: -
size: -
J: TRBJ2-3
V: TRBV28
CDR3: CASSPRQTDTQYF
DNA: TGTGCCAGCAGTCCCCGACAGACAGATACGCAGTATTTT

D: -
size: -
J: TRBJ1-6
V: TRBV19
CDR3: CASTAGNGRSSPLHF
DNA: TGTGCCAGTACCGCCGGGAATGGAAGGAGCTCACCCCTCCACTTT

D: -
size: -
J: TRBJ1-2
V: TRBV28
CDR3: CASLDVDGLGGYTF
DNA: TGTGCCAGCTTAGACGTGGACGGCCTCGGAGGCTACACCTTC

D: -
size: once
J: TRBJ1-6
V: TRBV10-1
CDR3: CASSDGGNSPLHF
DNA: TGCGCCAGCAGTGATGGGGGGAATTCACCCCTCCACTTT

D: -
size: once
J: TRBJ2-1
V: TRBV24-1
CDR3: CATSDLTSYNEQFF
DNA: TGTGCCACCAGTGACCTGACAAGTTACAATGAGCAGTTCTTC